The rows below give T cell receptor beta chains drawn from one sample of a study of molecular identifiers for immune sequencing clone quantification. TCRdb itself ran the PCR reads through MiXCR, one entry per CDR3 protein. The table has 550,000 to 750,000 distinct CDR3 sequences, approximately 20% seen once; the top ten hold roughly 0.9%. Sequencing was carried out using naive CD8+ T cells from blood, with Jurkat cell RNA spiked in. These receptors were obtained from a human donor in good health. Some libraries in this study had Jurkat cell RNA spiked in. The CDR3 runs from the conserved cysteine through the conserved F or W.

J: TRBJ2-2; V: TRBV4-3; length: 16; CDR3: CASSQDFRDGTGELFF
J: TRBJ2-1; V: TRBV11-2; length: 13; CDR3: CASSPGAGVEQFF
J: TRBJ1-6; V: TRBV7-8; length: 15; CDR3: CASSLTGDRNSPLHF
J: TRBJ2-5; V: TRBV13; length: 19; CDR3: CASSYRTSGEPGDGETQYF
J: TRBJ1-5; V: TRBV21-1; length: 17; CDR3: CASSKRWRGWGNQPQHF
J: TRBJ2-7; V: TRBV20-1; length: 13; CDR3: CSATGTTNYEQYF
J: TRBJ2-2; V: TRBV7-9; length: 16; CDR3: CASSFLIPGNTGELFF
J: TRBJ2-5; V: TRBV5-6; length: 15; CDR3: CASSLGQGLGETQYF
J: TRBJ2-3; V: TRBV7-6; length: 14; CDR3: CASSFFPGADTQYF
J: TRBJ2-2; V: TRBV19; length: 12; CDR3: CASSPPSWELFF
J: TRBJ2-6; V: TRBV20-1; length: 15; CDR3: CSARDVFSGANVLTF
J: TRBJ1-6; V: TRBV11-3; length: 18; CDR3: CASSLDCPQVFHNSPLHF
J: TRBJ2-5; V: TRBV4-1; length: 16; CDR3: CASSQGLRGTQETQYF
J: TRBJ2-5; V: TRBV6-5; length: 12; CDR3: CASNSFQETQYF
J: TRBJ2-5; V: TRBV20-1; length: 14; CDR3: CSHIEGAPGETQYF
J: TRBJ1-5; V: TRBV7-6; length: 14; CDR3: CASSPWEGNQPQHF
J: TRBJ2-3; V: TRBV7-7; length: 18; CDR3: CASSELTTLAGGTDTQYF
J: TRBJ1-5; V: TRBV24-1; length: 13; CDR3: CATSPGSNQPQHF
J: TRBJ1-1; V: TRBV11-1; length: 16; CDR3: CASSVGTVNMNTEAFF
J: TRBJ2-6; V: TRBV7-9; length: 16; CDR3: CASSHKGGPGANVLTF
J: TRBJ2-3; V: TRBV9; length: 15; CDR3: CASSPDGGREDTQYF
J: TRBJ1-1; V: TRBV5-6; length: 14; CDR3: CASSLGKLNTEAFF
J: TRBJ2-7; V: TRBV5-1; length: 15; CDR3: CASSLDQNTYYEQYF
J: TRBJ2-2; V: TRBV6-5; length: 16; CDR3: CASSQLSGGNTGELFF
J: TRBJ2-2; V: TRBV7-6; length: 14; CDR3: CASSQGGGSGELFF
J: TRBJ2-1; V: TRBV7-9; length: 15; CDR3: CASSLVGWSYNEQFF
J: TRBJ2-5; V: TRBV9; length: 15; CDR3: CASSVLAARQETQYF
J: TRBJ2-4; V: TRBV4-3; length: 15; CDR3: CASSQDRQSLDIQYF
J: TRBJ2-7; V: TRBV12-3/TRBV12-4; length: 13; CDR3: CASSWTGGAEQYF
J: TRBJ2-1; V: TRBV19; length: 18; CDR3: CASSMDSGGVQAYNEQFF
J: TRBJ1-1; V: TRBV12-3/TRBV12-4; length: 13; CDR3: CASTVGGSAEALF
J: TRBJ2-1; V: TRBV6-2/TRBV6-3; length: 16; CDR3: CASTYPPGTSSLEQFF
J: TRBJ1-1; V: TRBV4-3; length: 14; CDR3: CASSQDMDPHEAFF
J: TRBJ2-7; V: TRBV27; length: 15; CDR3: CASSPGLAGTYEQYF
J: TRBJ1-3; V: TRBV20-1; length: 13; CDR3: CSARIYSGNTIYF
J: TRBJ2-3; V: TRBV28; length: 17; CDR3: CASNHMAGASLEDTQYF
J: TRBJ2-3; V: TRBV19; length: 15; CDR3: CASTTGTAYTDTQYF
J: TRBJ2-7; V: TRBV5-6; length: 15; CDR3: CASSLGAGAWYEQYF
J: TRBJ2-5; V: TRBV7-9; length: 16; CDR3: CASSLGQGPNQETQYF
J: TRBJ1-5; V: TRBV24-1; length: 16; CDR3: CATREGITGDNQPQHF
J: TRBJ1-1; V: TRBV7-9; length: 13; CDR3: CASSSLDRTEAFF
J: TRBJ1-6; V: TRBV11-2; length: 15; CDR3: CASSYIGEYNSPLHF
J: TRBJ2-5; V: TRBV11-2; length: 16; CDR3: CASSSPGQGAGETQYF
J: TRBJ2-4; V: TRBV9; length: 15; CDR3: CASSVDGGAIDIQYF
J: TRBJ2-5; V: TRBV5-1; length: 17; CDR3: CASSLGVSSGGQETQYF
J: TRBJ2-1; V: TRBV7-2; length: 15; CDR3: CASGWGLAGGGEKFF
J: TRBJ2-7; V: TRBV20-1; length: 14; CDR3: CSARDRAGGYEQYF
J: TRBJ2-1; V: TRBV29-1; length: 15; CDR3: CSGKGQPSSYNEQFF
J: TRBJ2-3; V: TRBV12-3/TRBV12-4; length: 14; CDR3: CASSNGLVQDTQYF
J: TRBJ2-3; V: TRBV18; length: 14; CDR3: CASSQSSGTDTQYF
J: TRBJ1-1; V: TRBV13; length: 15; CDR3: CASSLIGSTNTEAFF
J: TRBJ2-3; V: TRBV27; length: 16; CDR3: CASSYSQGAATDTQYF
J: TRBJ2-1; V: TRBV21-1; length: 19; CDR3: CASSPPGTGGYLAWNEQFF
J: TRBJ2-3; V: TRBV7-2; length: 13; CDR3: CASSLVHTDTQYF
J: TRBJ2-3; V: TRBV29-1; length: 16; CDR3: CSVEDPGTGASDTQYF